Included here is one T cell receptor beta chain sequence, with context. The antigen is unknown. This entry comes from a study of radiotherapy plus CTLA-4 blockade in lung cancer. Overall study context: Objective response rate was roughly 19%; disease control rate, 31%.

The V end lost 5 bases, the J end lost 1 base, and 8 bases lay between the germline ends. Germline CDR1 MNHEY, CDR2 SVGAGI. The CDR3 extends over 14 amino acids. Chemo-refractory metastatic non-small-cell lung cancer patients received focal radiation with ipilimumab CTLA-4 blockade. TCRdb's table, derived via immunoSEQ multiplex PCR, lists solely in-frame clones and lacks some. The repertoire holds 110,000 or so clones, with 78% as singletons. Whole-study findings and limits: Interferon-beta, together with early blood T cell clone dynamics, reportedly best predicted response. An expansion of tumor-derived TCR clones occurred in blood after radiotherapy plus ipilimumab.

This chain links TRBV6-5 with TRBJ2-2, with a weak D call TRBD1 (6 bases). This specimen was peripheral blood, taken from a patient treated with radiotherapy plus ipilimumab. This TCR came from a human donor with non-small cell lung cancer who had a partial response to radiotherapy plus ipilimumab. The CDR3 sequence: CASSEQGNTGELFF. The CDR3 DNA is TGTGCCAGCAGTGAACAGGGGAACACCGGGGAGCTGTTTTTT.